This T cell receptor beta chain comes out of a study of T cells in lung cancer brain metastases. As for the study in general: Tobacco use history was present in about 85% of the 20 patients, median approximately 40 pack-years.

The table came from immunoSEQ multiplex PCR; TCRdb's copy has only in-frame clones and leaves some out. The sample lists 3,500 or so clones; 86% were seen once. The CDR3 runs 12 residues. The V gene's germline CDR1 is SGHAT and CDR2 FQNNGV. V was trimmed by 5 bases and J by 7 bases, leaving 8 bases between them. The rearrangement joins TRBV11-2 to TRBJ2-2; D unresolved. Specimen: tumor tissue from the primary lung tumor. The sequence came from a woman in her forties or fifties with non-small cell lung cancer. The CDR3 loop is CASSPWVGELFF. The DNA of the CDR3 is TGTGCCAGCAGCCCGTGGGTCGGGGAGCTGTTTTTT.